These T cell receptor beta chains were read from a single sample in a study of blood T cell repertoires in COVID-19. Profiled with immunoSEQ multiplex PCR; TCRdb holds only in-frame clones, not every one. The sample yields approximately 110,000 clones, around 80% seen once. Sequences were obtained from peripheral blood. The origin of the receptors is a human donor in a cohort sampled during active or convalescent COVID-19. CDR3s leave out the opening cysteine and the closing phenylalanine or tryptophan. Each record gives: J gene, V gene, CDR3 protein.

J: TRBJ1-2; V: TRBV19; CDR3: ASSIDSTNYGYT
J: TRBJ2-7; V: TRBV10-3; CDR3: AISETGAEQY
J: TRBJ2-7; V: TRBV7-2; CDR3: ASSSDRGSYEQY
J: TRBJ2-5; V: TRBV27; CDR3: ASSLYSGRRETQY
J: TRBJ2-2; V: TRBV30; CDR3: AWSVPGRNTGELF
J: TRBJ2-7; V: TRBV19; CDR3: ASSATNRGRNYEQY
J: TRBJ2-1; V: TRBV6-2/TRBV6-3; CDR3: ASSFHPLVREDEQF
J: TRBJ2-7; V: TRBV20-1; CDR3: SASARDSFTYEQY
J: TRBJ2-2; V: TRBV4-2; CDR3: ASSQVTGGELF
J: TRBJ2-3; V: TRBV14; CDR3: ASSQDLRSTDTQY